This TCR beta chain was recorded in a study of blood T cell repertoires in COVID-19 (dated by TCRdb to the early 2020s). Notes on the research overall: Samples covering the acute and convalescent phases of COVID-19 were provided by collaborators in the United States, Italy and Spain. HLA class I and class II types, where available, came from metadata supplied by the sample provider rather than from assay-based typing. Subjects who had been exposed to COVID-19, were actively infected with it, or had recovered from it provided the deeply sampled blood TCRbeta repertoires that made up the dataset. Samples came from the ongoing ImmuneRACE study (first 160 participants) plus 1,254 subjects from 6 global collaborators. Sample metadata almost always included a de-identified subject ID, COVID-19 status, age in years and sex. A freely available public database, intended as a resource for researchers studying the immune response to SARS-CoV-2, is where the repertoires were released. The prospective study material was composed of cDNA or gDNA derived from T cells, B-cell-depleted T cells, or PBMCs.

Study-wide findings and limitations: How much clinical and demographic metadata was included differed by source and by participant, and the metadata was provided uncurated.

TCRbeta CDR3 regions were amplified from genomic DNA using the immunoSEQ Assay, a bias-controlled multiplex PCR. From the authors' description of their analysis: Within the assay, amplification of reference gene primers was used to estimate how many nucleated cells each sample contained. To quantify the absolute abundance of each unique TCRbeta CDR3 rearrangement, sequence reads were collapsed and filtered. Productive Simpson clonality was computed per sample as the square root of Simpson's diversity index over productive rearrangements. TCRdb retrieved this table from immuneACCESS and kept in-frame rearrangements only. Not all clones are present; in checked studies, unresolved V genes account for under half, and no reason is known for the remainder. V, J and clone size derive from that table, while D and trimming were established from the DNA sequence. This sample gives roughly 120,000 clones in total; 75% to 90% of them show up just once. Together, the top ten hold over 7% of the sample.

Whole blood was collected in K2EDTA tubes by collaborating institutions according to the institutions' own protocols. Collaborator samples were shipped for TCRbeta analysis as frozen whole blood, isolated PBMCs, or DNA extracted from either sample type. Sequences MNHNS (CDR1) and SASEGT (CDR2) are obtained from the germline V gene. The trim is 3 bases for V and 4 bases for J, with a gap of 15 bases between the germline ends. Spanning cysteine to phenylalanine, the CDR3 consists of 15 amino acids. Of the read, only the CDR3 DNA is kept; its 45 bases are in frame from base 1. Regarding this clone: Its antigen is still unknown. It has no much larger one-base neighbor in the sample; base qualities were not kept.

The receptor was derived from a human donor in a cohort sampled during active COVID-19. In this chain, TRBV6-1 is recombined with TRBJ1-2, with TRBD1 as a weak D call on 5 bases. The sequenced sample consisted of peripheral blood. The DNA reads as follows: TGTGCCAGCAGTGATCTGGGGACGGGGGGCTATGGCTACACCTTC. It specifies CASSDLGTGGYGYTF.